This passage covers 25 T cell receptor beta chains from one sample sequenced in a study of chemoradiotherapy in HPV16-positive cancers. Method: immunoSEQ multiplex PCR; TCRdb's copy keeps in-frame clones and lacks some. This sample has about 14,000 clones, with around 90% found just once. The sequences come from tumor tissue, collected from a patient who underwent chemoradiotherapy. These receptors came from a human donor with HPV-associated anogenital cancer.

This chain links TRBV21-1 with TRBJ2-5. TRBV21-1 is deemed a pseudogene. CDR3 size: 12 residues. The CDR3 sequence is CASSKAALTQYF. CDR3 nucleotides: TGTGCCAGCAGCAAAGCGGCCCTAACCCAGTACTTC.

DNA of the CDR3: TGTGCCAGCAGCTTGGCTTCGGGGGACACTGAAGCTTTCTTT. As protein: CASSLASGDTEAFF. The chain uses TRBV5-6 and TRBJ1-1; TRBD1 might be the D (5 bases). The germline gives CDR1 SGHDT, CDR2 YYEEEE. This CDR3 spans 14 amino acids. Trimming stripped 0 bases from V and 3 bases from J, with 9 bases between.

V and J are TRBV5-1 and TRBJ2-5; D is unresolved. There are 13 residues in the CDR3. Germline lookup yields CDR1 SGHRS and CDR2 YFSETQ. V lost 1 base and J 2 bases, leaving 6 bases between the germline ends. CDR3 bases: TGCGCCAGCAGCTTGCAAGTACAAGAGACCCAGTACTTC. Translation: CASSLQVQETQYF. The full variable domain, with the rest looked up from reference TRBV5-1 and TRBJ2-5, is KAGVTQTPRYLIKTRGQQVTLSCSPISGHRSVSWYQQTPGQGLQFLFEYFSETQRNKGNFPGRFSGRQFSNSRSEMNVSTLELGDSALYLCASSLQVQETQYFGPGTRLLVL.

The chain links TRBV5-6 to TRBJ2-5, with D tentatively TRBD1 (6 bases). The CDR3 covers 13 residues. The germline CDR1 and CDR2 sequences are SGHDT and YYEEEE. Trimming left V 4 bases short and J 4 bases short, with 11 bases between. In DNA, the CDR3 is TGTGCCAGCAGCCAGACAGGAGGAGAGACCCAGTACTTC. Amino acid sequence: CASSQTGGETQYF.

Worth noting for this clone: One end of the junction is discordant with germline, which a read error may explain. The chain joins TRBV7-7 to TRBJ2-3; the D gene could be TRBD1 or TRBD2 (5 bases each). This CDR3 has 15 amino acids. Germline V lookup: CDR1 SSHAT, CDR2 FNYEAQ (reference sequence). The CDR3 loop is CASSLARDPGTVQYF. In DNA form, the CDR3 reads TGTGCTAGCAGCTTAGCCCGAGACCCCGGGACGGTACAGTATTTT.

The J gene is TRBJ2-2, the V gene TRBV5-1, with D unresolved. Germline V gene sequence: CDR1 SGHRS, CDR2 YFSETQ. This CDR3 has 15 amino acids. Deletions cut 4 bases from V and 4 bases from J, with 14 bases between. CDR3 DNA sequence: TGCGCCAGCAGCCCAACCGAGCCGGGCACCGGGGAGCTGTTTTTT. It codes for CASSPTEPGTGELFF.

This chain joins TRBV11-2 and TRBJ2-1; TRBD2 aligns across 9 bases. CDR1 SGHAT and CDR2 FQNNGV come from the germline V gene. V shed 2 bases, J shed 2 bases, and the junction held 4 bases outside the gene matches. The CDR3 sequence is 16 residues long. The DNA of the CDR3 is TGTGCCAGCAGCTTATTGGCTAGCGGGGCCTACAATGAGCAGTTCTTC. Translated: CASSLLASGAYNEQFF.

The chain links TRBV7-3 to TRBJ2-1; maybe TRBD1 (6 bases). Trimming took off 2 bases at V and 8 bases at J, with 16 bases between the two ends. CDR1 SGHTA and CDR2 FQGTGA come from the germline V gene. The CDR3 is 15 residues long. CDR3 coding DNA: TGTGCCAGCAGCTTACAGGTTGGCAGGGGAGATGAGCAGTTCTTC. Its translation is CASSLQVGRGDEQFF.

In DNA form, the CDR3 reads TGTGCCAGCAGGGACCAAGCGGGAGGGACCCAGTACTTC. It codes for CASRDQAGGTQYF. V gene TRBV13 combines with J gene TRBJ2-5; 9 nucleotides align to TRBD2. After removal of 6 bases from V and 7 bases from J, the junction contained 6 bases not matched to a gene. Per the germline V gene, CDR1 is PRHDT and CDR2 is FYEKMQ (reference sequence). This CDR3 is built from 13 residues. Looking up the rest from reference TRBV13 and TRBJ2-5 gives the full variable domain: AAGVIQSPRHLIKEKRETATLKCYPIPRHDTVYWYQQGPGQDPQFLISFYEKMQSDKGSIPDRFSAQQFSDYHSELNMSSLELGDSALYFCASRDQAGGTQYFGPGTRLLVL.

J is TRBJ2-5 and V is TRBV5-8, with D perhaps TRBD1 (6 bases). V was shortened by 0 bases and J by 2 bases, with 11 bases between the two germline ends. Germline V gene lookup returns CDR1 SGHTS and CDR2 YDEGEE. This CDR3 is 15 amino acids long. In DNA, the CDR3 is TGTGCCAGCAGCTTGGGGGACACCGCGCAAGAGACCCAGTACTTC. It encodes CASSLGDTAQETQYF.

The V call is TRBV5-4, the J call TRBJ2-7; D may correspond to TRBD1 or TRBD2 (6 bases each). Trimming left V 0 bases short and J 0 bases short, with 13 bases between. This CDR3 contains 16 residues. Per germline, CDR1 SGHNT and CDR2 YYREEE (reference sequence). CDR3 sequence: CASSLGVGGSSYEQYF. As DNA, the CDR3 is TGTGCCAGCAGCTTGGGGGTCGGGGGCAGCTCCTACGAGCAGTACTTC.

The J gene is TRBJ2-7, the V gene TRBV11-2; 14 nucleotides line up with TRBD2. Germline V gives CDR1 SGHAT, CDR2 FQNNGV. V lost 3 bases to trimming and J lost 7 bases; unmatched junction nucleotides: 8. This CDR3 has 16 amino acids. CDR3 sequence: CASSFRLAGGPGEQYF. Here the CDR3 DNA reads TGTGCCAGCAGCTTCCGACTAGCGGGAGGGCCCGGGGAGCAGTACTTC.

The rearrangement uses TRBV2 and TRBJ2-1; D unresolved. Deletions cut 3 bases from V and 4 bases from J, with 4 bases between. Germline loops: CDR1 SNHLY, CDR2 FYNNEI. The CDR3 loop spans 12 amino acids. In DNA form, the CDR3 reads TGTGCCAGCAGTGATAGGTACAATGAGCAGTTCTTC. As protein: CASSDRYNEQFF. Together with reference TRBV2 and TRBJ2-1, the CDR3 gives the full variable domain: EPEVTQTPSHQVTQMGQEVILRCVPISNHLYFYWYRQILGQKVEFLVSFYNNEISEKSEIFDDQFSVERPDGSNFTLKIRSTKLEDSAMYFCASSDRYNEQFFGPGTRLTVL.

Points on this clone: Given the absence of the conserved phenylalanine or tryptophan at the CDR3 end, a read error is likely. No DNA is shown, since the ends of the CDR3 on it are uncertain; the CDR3 is the one TCRdb lists. CDR3 protein: CASGLARLGGA. This chain links TRBV12-5 with TRBJ1-2. Germline V gene lookup returns CDR1 LGHNT and CDR2 FRNRAP. Termini included, the CDR3 measures 11 amino acids.

The count of this clone is one. The germline gene is not matched at one end of the junction; a read error may be the cause. The chain recombines TRBV5-1 with TRBJ2-3; 8 nucleotides align to TRBD1. The CDR3 loop spans 15 amino acids. The V gene's germline CDR1 is SGHRS and CDR2 YFSETQ. The DNA of the CDR3 is TGCGCCAGCAGCCCTCAGGGGGCAGGCACGGATACGCAGTATTTT. This codes for CASSPQGAGTDTQYF.

This rearrangement joins TRBV11-2 to TRBJ1-1; D is possibly TRBD1 (5 bases). The CDR3 spans 12 residues. V shed 3 bases and J shed 6 bases, with 8 bases lying between them. CDR1 SGHAT and CDR2 FQNNGV come from the germline V gene. The CDR3 DNA is TGTGCCAGCAGCTTCGGACACGCTGAAGCTTTCTTT. Protein: CASSFGHAEAFF.

V usage is TRBV19 and J usage is TRBJ2-1, with 15 bases fitting TRBD2. CDR1 and CDR2 (germline): LNHDA, SQIVND (reference sequence). The CDR3 covers 16 residues. The V gene end was trimmed by 5 bases and the J gene end by 9 bases; junction bases not matched to a gene: 8. The CDR3 spells CASSSTAGLAGGEQFF. The CDR3 DNA follows: TGTGCCAGTAGTTCTACCGCGGGACTAGCGGGAGGTGAGCAGTTCTTC.

The chain recombines TRBV5-6 with TRBJ2-3; 9 nucleotides agree with TRBD2. CDR1 is SGHDT and CDR2 is YYEEEE in the germline V gene. V lost 4 bases and J lost 0; bases outside the gene matches: 6. This CDR3 contains 16 residues. The CDR3 loop is CASSPSTSGSTDTQYF. The CDR3 nucleotides are TGTGCCAGCAGCCCTTCGACTAGCGGTAGCACAGATACGCAGTATTTT.

This clone was seen once. The rearrangement uses TRBV30 and TRBJ2-7; possibly TRBD2 for D (7 bases). Germline V CDR1 and CDR2: GTSNPN, SVGIG (reference sequence). Trimming cost V 3 bases and J 2 bases, with 11 bases left between them. The CDR3 is made up of 13 amino acids. The DNA of the CDR3 is TGTGCCTGGAGAAGGGGGAGGGCCTACGAGCAGTACTTC. This codes for CAWRRGRAYEQYF.

The V call is TRBV27, the J call TRBJ1-4; TRBD1 agrees at 7 bases. CDR3 length: 17 residues. Trimming cost V 1 base and J 8 bases; bases outside gene matches: 13. Germline CDR1 reads MNHEY; CDR2 reads SMNVEV (reference sequence). CDR3 residues: CASSLLGLGRGKEKLFF. The CDR3 DNA sequence: TGTGCCAGCAGTTTATTAGGTCTGGGCAGGGGGAAGGAAAAACTGTTTTTT.

V gene TRBV9 combines with J gene TRBJ2-4; TRBD1 matches at 7 bases. The CDR3 runs to 15 residues. Germline CDR1 and CDR2: SGDLS and YYNGEE. The V and J ends lost 4 bases and 2 bases, in that order; junction bases with no gene match: 6. The CDR3 sequence is CASSLTTGTKNIQYF. The CDR3 nucleotides are TGTGCCAGCAGCCTGACGACAGGGACCAAAAACATTCAGTACTTC.

V gene TRBV5-6 combines with J gene TRBJ2-3; maybe TRBD2 (6 bases). The V end was cut by 1 base, the J end by 6 bases, with 15 bases between. This CDR3 comprises 15 residues. The V gene's germline CDR1 is SGHDT and CDR2 YYEEEE. The CDR3 DNA reads TGTGCCAGCAGCTTGAAGGGGACTCCTGCGGATACGCAGTATTTT. Translated, it gives CASSLKGTPADTQYF.

The CDR3 sequence is CAIGTGSYEQYF. The CDR3 DNA reads as TGTGCCATCGGGACAGGGAGTTACGAGCAGTACTTC. J is TRBJ2-7 and V is TRBV10-3, with 9 bases aligning to TRBD1. V was pared by 8 bases and J by 4 bases, with 3 bases of the junction left unmatched. CDR3 length equals 12 residues. The germline gives CDR1 ENHRY, CDR2 SYGVKD.

The chain combines TRBV27 with TRBJ1-1; 7 positions match TRBD1. The ends lost 6 bases at V and 0 bases at J; junction bases unmatched: 7. This CDR3 contains 15 residues. Germline CDR1 reads MNHEY; CDR2 reads SMNVEV (reference sequence). In nucleotides, the CDR3 is TGTGCCAGCAGCGGGAGGACAGGCATGAACACTGAAGCTTTCTTT. Translated, it gives CASSGRTGMNTEAFF.

V and J are TRBV30 and TRBJ1-1; TRBD1 is a possible D gene (6 bases). CDR1 and CDR2 (germline): GTSNPN, SVGIG (reference sequence). This CDR3 is 15 amino acids long. With 5 bases removed from V and 1 base from J, the gap between germline ends came to 17 bases. The CDR3 DNA follows: TGTGCCTGGGGTGGGGGCTTCGCCAGGAACACTGAAGCTTTCTTT. Translating it yields CAWGGGFARNTEAFF.